This T cell receptor (beta chain) was identified during a study of beta chain features in type 1 diabetes. Study outcomes and limitations: Insertions were fewer and deletions more numerous at VDJ junctions in type 1 diabetes patients. Among all four CD4+ subsets, Type 1 diabetes patients had TCRB CDR3s that were moderately but significantly shorter. Shorter templates might be favored by PCR, equally in patients and controls.

The whole isolated RNA underwent reverse transcription, so sequencing captured expressed TCRB transcripts. Only in-frame clones appear in the TCRdb table, and some are missing; sequencing was by immunoSEQ multiplex PCR. The sample contains about 700,000 clones, around 15% of which appear only once. CDR1 MNHEY and CDR2 SMNVEV come from the germline V gene (reference sequence). V lost 5 bases to trimming and J lost 2 bases; unmatched junction nucleotides: 18. The CDR3 spans 19 residues. As for this clone: Its antigen is unknown.

Cell sorting via CD45RO/CCR7/CD25/CD127/CD95/CD27 was performed to obtain CD4+ naive, central memory, regulatory and stem cell-like memory cells. Specimen: naive CD4+ T cells from blood. The chain links TRBV27 to TRBJ1-5; TRBD1 matches at 7 bases. The source is a man aged 18 to 35 with type 1 diabetes. The chain's CDR3 is CASSPWDSLYPGGNQPQHF. Written as DNA, the CDR3 is TGTGCCAGCAGTCCCTGGGACAGCCTTTACCCAGGGGGCAATCAGCCCCAGCATTTT.